Listed below are T cell receptor beta chains from one sample, sequenced in a study of CD8 T cells in Susac syndrome. Using its own MiXCR run on the immunoSEQ multiplex PCR reads, TCRdb lists one record per CDR3 protein. The table shows 100,000 to 150,000 distinct CDR3 sequences, with approximately 96% occurring only once. The sample consisted of CD4+ T cells from PBMCs. These receptor sequences come from a human donor in good health. Both conserved end residues are part of each CDR3. Each record gives: D gene, J gene, clone size, V gene, CDR3 DNA, CDR3 protein. A D gene is named only where the DNA matches it firmly. Clone size is shown for a subset of rows, as once, few, many or a class of expanded clone.

-	TRBJ1-1	once	TRBV5-1	TGCGCCAGCAGCCACAACGGGGCCGATAATACTGAAGCTTTCTTT	CASSHNGADNTEAFF
-	TRBJ1-1	once	TRBV4-3	TGCGCCAGCAGCCAAGAAGGTAGGGGGGACACTGAAGCTTTCTTT	CASSQEGRGDTEAFF
-	TRBJ2-1	-	TRBV5-6	TGTGCCAGCAGCTTGGACAGGGGAACGGGAGGGTTTACGAATGAGCAGTTCTTC	CASSLDRGTGGFTNEQFF
TRBD1	TRBJ1-2	-	TRBV7-2	TGTGCCAGCAGCCCCCGGACAGGGGGCAGCTATGGCTACACCTTC	CASSPRTGGSYGYTF
TRBD1	TRBJ2-7	-	TRBV28	TGTGCCAGCAGTTTATCAGGGGGTTCCTACGAGCAGTACTTC	CASSLSGGSYEQYF
-	TRBJ2-1	-	TRBV6-2/TRBV6-3	TGTGCCAGCAGTTACTCGGGCAAGATAAGGTTCTTC	CASSYSGKIRFF
TRBD2	TRBJ2-3	-	TRBV7-2	TGTGCCAGCAGCCGAAGCGGGAGGGCCGATACGCAGTATTTT	CASSRSGRADTQYF
-	TRBJ1-5	-	TRBV3-1	TGTGCCAGCAGCCAAACAACTTCGGGGGATCAGCCCCAGCATTTT	CASSQTTSGDQPQHF
-	TRBJ1-4	-	TRBV18	TGTGCCAGCTCCGGGGATGGTAATGAAAAACTGTTTTTT	CASSGDGNEKLFF
-	TRBJ2-3	-	TRBV25-1	TGTGCCAGCAGTCAGGGTAATACGCAGTATTTT	CASSQGNTQYF
TRBD2	TRBJ2-5	-	TRBV5-8	TGTGCCAGCAGCTGGACTAGCGGGAGGACTCGGGAGACCCAGTACTTC	CASSWTSGRTRETQYF
-	TRBJ1-1	-	TRBV12-3/TRBV12-4	TGTGCCAGCAGTCCCCCTTTGATGAGACCTGAAGCTTTCTTT	CASSPPLMRPEAFF
TRBD1	TRBJ2-7	-	TRBV7-2	TGTGCCAGCAGCTTCGGGACAGGTGGGTTCGAGCAGTACTTC	CASSFGTGGFEQYF
-	TRBJ2-2	-	TRBV12-3/TRBV12-4	TGTGCCAGCAGTTCACCTCCGGGACGGACGAACACCGGGGAGCTGTTTTTT	CASSSPPGRTNTGELFF
TRBD2	TRBJ2-3	-	TRBV7-7	TGTGCTAGCAGCTTAGGTAGCGGGACAGATACGCAGTATTTT	CASSLGSGTDTQYF
-	TRBJ2-1	-	TRBV20-1	TGCAGTGCTCCCTACGGGGGATTCTCCTACAATGAGCAGTTCTTC	CSAPYGGFSYNEQFF
TRBD2	TRBJ2-1	-	TRBV4-1	TGCGCCAGCAGCCAAAGCCCTCCGAGGACTAGCGGGAGGTTTGAGCAGTTCTTC	CASSQSPPRTSGRFEQFF
TRBD1	TRBJ2-7	-	TRBV7-2	TGTGCCAGCAGCGAGCGGGGACAGGGGACGGGTGAGCAGTACTTC	CASSERGQGTGEQYF
-	TRBJ1-2	once	TRBV2	TGTGCCAGCTTAGTTAATCGGCGGGACTATGGCTACACCTTC	CASLVNRRDYGYTF
-	TRBJ2-3	-	TRBV12-3/TRBV12-4	TGTGCCAGCAGGATCCTGCCCCCAGATACGCAGTATTTT	CASRILPPDTQYF
-	TRBJ2-3	-	TRBV3-1	TGTGCCAGCAGCCAAGAATCCAGGGGTGGACTCCAAGATACGCAGTATTTT	CASSQESRGGLQDTQYF
-	TRBJ1-1	-	TRBV6-6	TGTGCCAGCAGTCACGGTGGGACACGGAACACTGAAGCTTTCTTT	CASSHGGTRNTEAFF
-	TRBJ2-7	-	TRBV19	TGTGCCAGTAGTATTACGGGACCGCCCACCTACGAGCAGTACTTC	CASSITGPPTYEQYF
-	TRBJ1-1	-	TRBV3-1	TGTGCCAGCAGCCCCCTTCTGGGCGCTGAAGCTTTCTTT	CASSPLLGAEAFF
-	TRBJ2-4	once	TRBV3-1	TGTGCCAGCAGCCAAGTTCAAGGGGACAAGACAAACGGGGTTATCAAAAACATTCAGTACTTC	CASSQVQGDKTNGVIKNIQYF
-	TRBJ1-2	-	TRBV5-1	TGCGCCAGCAGCTTCGGTGTGTCGGGGGCGCATGGCTACACCTTC	CASSFGVSGAHGYTF
-	TRBJ2-3	-	TRBV3-1	TGTGCCAGCACCTTGGGAGATTACACAGATACGCAGTATTTT	CASTLGDYTDTQYF
-	TRBJ2-7	-	TRBV30	TGTGCCACTAGTACTGGGGGGCCCCCCTACGAGCAGTACTTC	CATSTGGPPYEQYF
TRBD2	TRBJ2-4	once	TRBV7-9	TGTGCCAGCAGCGAAAGACTAGCGAGAACCAAAAACATTCAGTACTTC	CASSERLARTKNIQYF
TRBD2	TRBJ2-2	-	TRBV10-1	TGCGCCAGCAGTGATTGGAGCGGGGGATACACCGGGGAGCTGTTTTTT	CASSDWSGGYTGELFF
TRBD1	TRBJ1-5	-	TRBV3-1	TGTGCCAGCAGCCAAGTAGCAGGGGGCCACCAGCCCCAGCATTTT	CASSQVAGGHQPQHF
-	TRBJ1-1	-	TRBV27	TGTGCCAGCAGTTCGCAGCCTTTCGCTGAAGCTTTCTTT	CASSSQPFAEAFF
-	TRBJ1-2	-	TRBV4-3	TGCGCCAGCAGCCAAGAGGCGGGAAGCTATGGCTACACCTTC	CASSQEAGSYGYTF
TRBD2	TRBJ2-7	-	TRBV11-2	TGTGCCAGCAGCTCATCGACTAGCGGGTACGAGCAGTACTTC	CASSSSTSGYEQYF
TRBD2	TRBJ2-1	-	TRBV6-4	TGTGCCAGCAGTCCCTGGACTAGCGGCACTTACAATGAGCAGTTCTTC	CASSPWTSGTYNEQFF
-	TRBJ1-5	-	TRBV2	TGTGCCAGCAGGGTCGGCCTTAGCAATCAGCCCCAGCATTTT	CASRVGLSNQPQHF
-	TRBJ2-7	once	TRBV29-1	TGCAGCGTTGTGGGGCCTCCTCCCTACGAGCAGTACTTC	CSVVGPPPYEQYF
-	TRBJ1-1	-	TRBV12-3/TRBV12-4	TGTGCCAGCAGCCCGCAGGGGATGAACACTGAAGCTTTCTTT	CASSPQGMNTEAFF
-	TRBJ1-2	-	TRBV5-4	TGTGCCAGCAGCTCCGCGACTGAAGCTAACTATGGCTACACCTTC	CASSSATEANYGYTF
-	TRBJ2-1	-	TRBV7-2	TGTGCCAGCAGACGACAAGTTCGCTCCTACAATGAGCAGTTCTTC	CASRRQVRSYNEQFF
TRBD2	TRBJ2-1	once	TRBV4-2	TGTGCCAGCAGTCGCACTAGCGGCGGCAGGAATGAGCAGTTCTTC	CASSRTSGGRNEQFF
-	TRBJ1-2	-	TRBV5-4	TGTGCCAGCAGCTCCAACACAGACTATGGCTACACCTTC	CASSSNTDYGYTF
-	TRBJ1-3	-	TRBV5-1	TGCGCCAGCAGCTTGGCCGAGACTAGGGGTGTAAACACCATATATTTT	CASSLAETRGVNTIYF
-	TRBJ2-7	-	TRBV3-1	TGTGCCAGCAGCCCGGTAACAGGGTCGGGCGAGCAGTACTTC	CASSPVTGSGEQYF
-	TRBJ2-7	-	TRBV5-6	TGTGCCAGCAGTTGGGGGGCCGGAACCTACGAGCAGTACTTC	CASSWGAGTYEQYF
TRBD2	TRBJ2-1	-	TRBV20-1	TGCAGTGCTAGAGACCGCATTGGTAGCGGGAGGTTAAGCTCCTACAATGAGCAGTTCTTC	CSARDRIGSGRLSSYNEQFF